This T cell receptor beta chain was profiled in a study of T cell repertoires in cytomegalovirus infection. Looking at the study overall: A matching HLA type, together with CMV infection, was signaled by public TCR beta signatures.

This clonotype showed up just a few times. What it binds is not known. TCRdb redid the calling of the reads with MiXCR, one entry per CDR3 protein. Here the sample spans approximately 730,000 distinct CDR3 sequences, 25% to 35% being singletons. Overall study findings and caveats: Dominating the ex vivo response were TCR beta clonotypes that were CMV-specific and HLA-C-restricted.

CDR1 is SEHNR and CDR2 is FQNEAQ in the germline V gene (reference sequence). The CDR3 totals 15 residues. With 5 bases clipped from V and 2 bases from J, the junction kept 7 bases outside the gene matches. The chain combines TRBV7-9 with TRBJ1-1, with 8 bases that match TRBD1. The origin of this receptor is a human donor in good health (CMV status not recorded). Some clones in this sample may be carry-over from other donors' samples. The material sequenced was cultured CD8+ T cells from PBMCs, taken from culture after CMV antigen stimulation. This chain's CDR3 is CASSGRQGTNTEAFF. The CDR3 region has the DNA TGTGCCAGCAGCGGACGACAGGGGACCAACACTGAAGCTTTCTTT.